The TCR beta chain described here comes from a study of blood T cell repertoires in COVID-19. This clone has a single count. The germline V gene has CDR1 SGHRS and CDR2 YFSETQ. This CDR3 spans 17 amino acids. V lost 4 bases and J lost 2; bases outside the gene matches: 10. Sequencing was performed with immunoSEQ multiplex PCR; in TCRdb, only in-frame clones are kept and a portion is missing. The table has 210,000 or so clones, roughly 90% seen once; the top ten hold around 6.6%. The source material was peripheral blood. The sequence was obtained from a woman aged 40 to 49 who had recovered from COVID-19. This sequence joins TRBV5-1 and TRBJ2-5, with TRBD2 matching over 11 bases. CDR3 DNA sequence: TGCGCCAGCAGCCAAAACCTAGCGGGAGGACCTCAAGAGACCCAGTACTTC. Translated: CASSQNLAGGPQETQYF.